The 32 T cell receptor beta chains listed next were all sequenced from one sample in a study of blood T cell repertoires in COVID-19. TCRdb's table, derived via immunoSEQ multiplex PCR, lists solely in-frame clones and lacks some. This table has 150,000 or so clones, roughly 90% appearing once. The sample consisted of peripheral blood. The receptors derive from a woman aged 70-85 years with acute or convalescent COVID-19.

The CDR3 nucleotides are TGTGCCAGCTCTCACAAAGATACGCAGTATTTT. Its translation: CASSHKDTQYF. This chain uses TRBV18 with TRBJ2-3, with D uncertain. This CDR3 is 11 amino acids long. Germline CDR1 is KGHSH and CDR2 is LQKENI. The V end lost 6 bases, the J end lost 5 bases, and 6 bases lay between the germline ends. Together with reference TRBV18 and TRBJ2-3, the CDR3 gives the full variable domain: NAGVMQNPRHLVRRRGQEARLRCSPMKGHSHVYWYRQLPEEGLKFMVYLQKENIIDESGMPKERFSAEFPKEGPSILRIQQVVRGDSAAYFCASSHKDTQYFGPGTRLTVL.

The rearrangement links TRBV11-2 to TRBJ2-5; 11 bases match TRBD1. The CDR3 runs 15 residues. V trimming: 3 bases; J trimming: 5 bases; junction bases outside the gene matches: 5. CDR1 is SGHAT, CDR2 FQNNGV, per germline. CDR3 protein: CASSFRTGGVETQYF. The CDR3, as DNA: TGTGCCAGCAGCTTCAGGACAGGGGGCGTCGAGACCCAGTACTTC.

The chain couples TRBV4-1 to TRBJ1-6; the D is unclear. The V end lost 1 base, the J end lost 10 bases, and 11 bases lay between the germline ends. This CDR3 has 14 residues. Germline CDR1 MGHRA, CDR2 YSYEKL. CDR3 DNA: TGCGCCAGCAGCCAAGGAGGGTCTGGATCACCCCTCCACTTT. Translating gives CASSQGGSGSPLHF.

V and J are TRBV2 and TRBJ1-3; TRBD1 matches 10 bases. Germline V gene lookup returns CDR1 SNHLY and CDR2 FYNNEI. The length of the CDR3 is 15 residues. Unmatched junction bases numbered 4, after V lost 6 bases and J lost 2 bases. The CDR3 loop reads CASRATGGTGNTIYF. The CDR3 region has the DNA TGTGCCAGCAGGGCGACAGGGGGCACTGGAAACACCATATATTTT.

Of note for this clone: Other DNA sequences of this sample code for an identical CDR3. J is TRBJ2-7 and V is TRBV6-5, with D possibly being TRBD2 (5 bases). The CDR3 runs to 16 residues. V shed 0 bases and J shed 4 bases, with 16 bases lying between them. CDR1 MNHEY and CDR2 SVGAGI come from the germline V gene. The CDR3 reads CASSYSRGGSFYEQYF. For the CDR3, the DNA is TGTGCCAGCAGTTACTCCCGGGGTGGCAGTTTTTACGAGCAGTACTTC.

This chain connects TRBV19 to TRBJ2-3; D is perhaps TRBD1 (6 bases). From germline, CDR1 is LNHDA and CDR2 SQIVND (reference sequence). The CDR3 is 15 amino acids. The ends were cut back, 3 bases at V and 1 base at J, with 11 bases in the middle. The CDR3 sequence: CASSMGAPGTDTQYF. The DNA of the CDR3 is TGTGCCAGTAGTATGGGGGCCCCCGGCACAGATACGCAGTATTTT.

In nucleotides, the CDR3 is TGTGCCAGCAGCTTAGCGGCTAGCGGGAGATACGAGCAGTACTTC. Amino acid sequence: CASSLAASGRYEQYF. The rearrangement joins TRBV7-2 to TRBJ2-7, with 10 bases lining up with TRBD2. CDR1 SGHTA and CDR2 FQGNSA come from the germline V gene. CDR3 length: 15 residues. The J segment lost 4 bases and the V segment lost 0 bases, leaving 3 bases of the junction unmatched.

This chain links TRBV19 with TRBJ1-5; perhaps TRBD1 as D (6 bases). The CDR3 runs to 15 residues. Germline CDR1 LNHDA, CDR2 SQIVND (reference sequence). Trimming shortened V by 3 bases and J by 0 bases, and 9 bases separated the two germline ends. The CDR3 region is CASSMSRGSNQPQHF. Written as DNA, the CDR3 is TGTGCCAGTAGTATGTCCAGGGGTAGCAATCAGCCCCAGCATTTT.

There are a few counts of this clone. The rearrangement uses TRBV6-5 and TRBJ1-1; 9 positions match TRBD1. Germline assignment: CDR1 MNHEY and CDR2 SVGAGI. The V and J ends lost 2 bases and 4 bases, in that order; junction bases with no gene match: 8. The CDR3 consists of 16 residues. CDR3 residues: CASSYLPGQGSTEAFF. CDR3 in DNA: TGTGCCAGCAGTTACCTCCCGGGACAGGGTTCCACTGAAGCTTTCTTT.

This clone has just one count. This chain connects TRBV11-2 to TRBJ1-3; tentatively, D is TRBD1 (6 bases). V lost 5 bases and J lost 4, with 18 bases in between. This CDR3 has 16 residues. Germline CDR1 reads SGHAT; CDR2 reads FQNNGV. CDR3 coding DNA: TGTGCCAGCAGCAGGGACACCGAGAAATTCGGAAACACCATATATTTT. Amino acid sequence: CASSRDTEKFGNTIYF. Filled out from reference TRBV11-2 and TRBJ1-3, the complete variable domain reads EAGVAQSPRYKIIEKRQSVAFWCNPISGHATLYWYQQILGQGPKLLIQFQNNGVVDDSQLPKDRFSAERLKGVDSTLKIQPAKLEDSAVYLCASSRDTEKFGNTIYFGEGSWLTVV.

This sequence joins TRBV18 and TRBJ1-1; TRBD1 matches 9 bases. J gave up 5 bases and V 8 bases, and 6 bases lay outside the gene matches. The CDR3 has 13 residues. CDR1 is KGHSH and CDR2 is LQKENI in the germline V gene. CDR3 amino acids: CASAAGQGTEAFF. The CDR3 DNA reads TGTGCCAGCGCGGCCGGACAGGGGACTGAAGCTTTCTTT.

This chain uses TRBV7-9 with TRBJ1-1, with a possible D match to TRBD1 (6 bases). Germline V gene data show CDR1 as SEHNR and CDR2 as FQNEAQ (reference sequence). With 5 bases removed from V and 6 bases from J, the gap between germline ends came to 16 bases. The CDR3 has 14 amino acids. Written as DNA, the CDR3 is TGTGCCAGCAGCCCCACTGACAGGATCGCTGAAGCTTTCTTT. Translating gives CASSPTDRIAEAFF.

This chain joins TRBV6-1 and TRBJ1-2; D is possibly TRBD1 (6 bases). The germline V gene has CDR1 MNHNS and CDR2 SASEGT. V lost 3 bases, J lost 5 bases, and 10 bases lay in between. This CDR3 is built from 13 residues. The CDR3 nucleotides read TGTGCCAGCAGTGAGTCGGACAGATATGGCTACACCTTC. Its translation is CASSESDRYGYTF.

The chain has TRBV2 and TRBJ2-3; TRBD1 is a possible D gene (6 bases). Trimming cost V 3 bases and J 2 bases, with 12 bases left between them. The CDR3 totals 15 residues. The germline gives CDR1 SNHLY, CDR2 FYNNEI. The CDR3 DNA reads as TGTGCCAGCAGTGATAGGGGGAAATCCACAGATACGCAGTATTTT. Residues: CASSDRGKSTDTQYF.

This clone was picked up one time. The rearrangement uses TRBV7-8 and TRBJ1-1; D is ambiguous. The CDR3 totals 14 residues. Germline-derived CDR1 and CDR2 are SGHVS and FQNEAQ. Between the trimmed V and J ends, which lost 4 bases and 1 base, there was a span of 10 bases. The CDR3, as DNA: TGTGCCAGCAGCTCAGGTGATTGGAACACTGAAGCTTTCTTT. As protein: CASSSGDWNTEAFF.

This clone showed up just a few times. V is TRBV7-9 and J is TRBJ1-1, with unresolved D. Deletions cut 8 bases from V and 1 base from J, with 11 bases between. The CDR3 is 13 residues long. Germline V CDR1 and CDR2: SEHNR, FQNEAQ (reference sequence). The CDR3, as DNA: TGTGCCAGCCGCGCTCCGGGGAACACTGAAGCTTTCTTT. Its translation is CASRAPGNTEAFF.

This clone was counted only a few times. This rearrangement joins TRBV3-1 (or the pseudogene TRBV3-2) to TRBJ1-2, with D possibly TRBD1 on 6 matching bases. The length of the CDR3 is 14 residues. Per germline, CDR1 LGHDT and CDR2 YNNKEL (reference sequence). V lost 4 bases to trimming and J lost 8 bases, with 17 bases between them. CDR3 coding DNA: TGTGCCAGCAGCCGGGACATCCGCCTCCGGGGCTACACCTTC. This codes for CASSRDIRLRGYTF.

The chain links TRBV7-9 to TRBJ2-5; possibly TRBD2 for D (6 bases). V dropped 6 bases and J dropped 1 base, with 9 bases sitting between them. The length of the CDR3 is 13 residues. The germline gives CDR1 SEHNR, CDR2 FQNEAQ (reference sequence). The CDR3 here is CASSRDFQETQYF. CDR3 DNA sequence: TGTGCCAGCAGTAGGGACTTCCAAGAGACCCAGTACTTC.

The V and J genes are TRBV30 and TRBJ1-6; 8 bases fit TRBD1. The germline CDR1 and CDR2 sequences are GTSNPN and SVGIG (reference sequence). The J segment lost 8 bases and the V segment lost 2 bases, leaving 5 bases of the junction unmatched. The length of the CDR3 is 14 residues. As DNA, the CDR3 is TGTGCCTGGAGTCTCGGACAGGGTGATTCACCCCTCCACTTT. Its translation is CAWSLGQGDSPLHF.

The chain employs TRBV10-3 and TRBJ2-2, with D hard to call. CDR3 length equals 14 residues. Deletions cut 4 bases from V and 0 bases from J, with 6 bases between. CDR1 is ENHRY, CDR2 SYGVKD, per germline. CDR3 coding DNA: TGTGCCATCAGTGGCGGAGCGAACACCGGGGAGCTGTTTTTT. Amino acids: CAISGGANTGELFF.

CDR3 nucleotides: TGTGCCAGCAGTTCGTACAGGGGTAACACTGAAGCTTTCTTT. Amino acids: CASSSYRGNTEAFF. V gene TRBV28 combines with J gene TRBJ1-1, with 7 bases that match TRBD1. Germline V gene lookup returns CDR1 MDHEN and CDR2 SYDVKM. J gave up 2 bases and V 4 bases, and 4 bases lay outside the gene matches. This CDR3 spans 14 amino acids. Full variable domain (remainder filled in from reference TRBV28 and TRBJ1-1): DVKVTQSSRYLVKRTGEKVFLECVQDMDHENMFWYRQDPGLGLRLIYFSYDVKMKEKGDIPEGYSVSREKKERFSLILESASTNQTSMYLCASSSYRGNTEAFFGQGTRLTVV.

The genes are TRBV12-3 or TRBV12-4 and TRBJ2-1; D call uncertain. The CDR3 is made up of 11 amino acids. Trimming removed 4 bases at V and 6 bases at J, with 4 bases between. The CDR3 nucleotides read TGTGCCAGCAGTTCGTTCAATGAGCAGTTCTTC. Its translation: CASSSFNEQFF.

This sequence joins TRBV11-3 and TRBJ2-3, with TRBD1 matching 9 bases. The V segment lost 5 bases and the J segment 6 bases; nucleotides outside the gene matches: 9. CDR1 is SGHNT, CDR2 YENEEA, per germline. The length of the CDR3 is 15 residues. CDR3: CASSPGTGRFDTQYF. CDR3 nucleotides: TGTGCCAGCAGCCCAGGGACAGGGAGGTTCGATACGCAGTATTTT.

The CDR3 region has the DNA TGCGCCAGCAGCCAAGAATTCGTGCGGGGGGCCGAGACCCAGTACTTC. It specifies CASSQEFVRGAETQYF. The chain employs TRBV4-1 and TRBJ2-5; 8 bases map to TRBD2. The trim removed 0 bases at V and 5 bases at J, leaving 8 bases unmatched. Germline CDR1 and CDR2: MGHRA and YSYEKL. The CDR3 length is 16 residues.

CDR3 bases: TGCGCCAGCAGCTGGACGGGGGAGGCTGGCTACACCTTC. The encoded protein is CASSWTGEAGYTF. The chain carries TRBV5-1 and TRBJ1-2; D is perhaps TRBD1 (5 bases). Per the germline V gene, CDR1 is SGHRS and CDR2 is YFSETQ. Trimming removed 3 bases at V and 7 bases at J, with 13 bases between. The CDR3 length is 13 residues.

The J gene is TRBJ2-7, the V gene TRBV7-8; 13 nucleotides align to TRBD2. This CDR3 is built from 15 residues. Germline assignment: CDR1 SGHVS and CDR2 FQNEAQ. The V and J ends lost 10 bases and 4 bases, in that order; junction bases with no gene match: 10. In DNA form, the CDR3 reads TGTGCCACCAGGGCGGGACTAGCGGGATTGTACGAGCAGTACTTC. This translates into CATRAGLAGLYEQYF.

In this sample, this clone turned up once. The rearrangement joins TRBV30 to TRBJ1-2; 8 bases line up with TRBD1. The CDR3 has 14 residues. Trimming cost V 3 bases and J 7 bases; bases outside gene matches: 10. Germline CDR1 GTSNPN, CDR2 SVGIG (reference sequence). DNA of the CDR3: TGTGCCTGGAGACCGCCTGGGACAGGACGTGGCTACACCTTC. This encodes CAWRPPGTGRGYTF.

The V gene is TRBV6-1, the J gene TRBJ2-2; a possible D gene is TRBD2 (7 bases). The germline gives CDR1 MNHNS, CDR2 SASEGT. V was shortened by 3 bases and J by 6 bases, with 17 bases between the two germline ends. This CDR3 is 16 amino acids long. Here the CDR3 DNA reads TGTGCCAGCAGTGAGAGAGGGGGGGTAACGTCCGGGGAGCTGTTTTTT. The encoded protein is CASSERGGVTSGELFF.

The chain links TRBV7-9 to TRBJ2-3; D gene ambiguous. The germline V gene encodes CDR1 SEHNR and CDR2 FQNEAQ (reference sequence). CDR3 length: 12 residues. Trimming left V 5 bases short and J 5 bases short, with 8 bases between. The CDR3 protein is CASSPLGDTQYF. The CDR3 coding sequence is TGTGCCAGCAGCCCTCTAGGAGATACGCAGTATTTT. Drawing the rest from reference TRBV7-9 and TRBJ2-3, the complete variable domain is DTGVSQNPRHKITKRGQNVTFRCDPISEHNRLYWYRQTLGQGPEFLTYFQNEAQLEKSRLLSDRFSAERPKGSFSTLEIQRTEQGDSAMYLCASSPLGDTQYFGPGTRLTVL.

This clone was counted many times. The gene calls are TRBV6-2 or TRBV6-3 and TRBJ2-7; D unresolved. This CDR3 has 12 amino acids. V shed 1 base and J shed 7 bases, with 8 bases lying between them. Germline CDR1 MNHEY, CDR2 SVGEGT. CDR3 sequence (DNA): TGTGCCAGCAGTTACTTCAACTGGGAGCAGTACTTC. It translates to CASSYFNWEQYF.

To note about this clone: This CDR3 is also generated by other DNA sequences in the sample. The genes are TRBV5-1 and TRBJ2-1, with TRBD1 as a possible D gene (5 bases). Trimming pared 2 bases from V and 4 bases from J, leaving 7 bases between. This CDR3 is built from 13 residues. Germline-derived CDR1 and CDR2 are SGHRS and YFSETQ. The CDR3 is CASSFQGYNEQFF. In DNA form, the CDR3 reads TGCGCCAGCAGCTTCCAGGGTTACAATGAGCAGTTCTTC.

The chain carries TRBV19 and TRBJ2-1; 7 bases match TRBD1. The germline CDR1 and CDR2 sequences are LNHDA and SQIVND (reference sequence). The CDR3 is made up of 14 amino acids. V lost 9 bases, J lost 3 bases, and 8 bases stayed unmatched. The CDR3 region has the DNA TGTGCCAGCCGTCCCGGGACAGTCTACAATGAGCAGTTCTTC. Its translation: CASRPGTVYNEQFF.